This is a list of T cell receptor beta chains from one sample in a study of naive and memory T cell subsets. TCRdb passed the UMI-ligation and nested PCR reads through MiXCR, listing each CDR3 protein once. Of about 90,000 distinct CDR3 sequences listed, approximately 11% are singletons. The sequenced material came from naive CD4+ T cells from blood. Receptors originate from a human donor in good health. Each CDR3 is given with its conserved first and last residue. The D gene is left open where the match is weak. The size field is filled for only some rows; it gives once, few, many or a size class.

clone size	CDR3 length	D gene	V gene	J gene	CDR3 DNA	CDR3 protein
NA	15	TRBD1	TRBV12-3/TRBV12-4	TRBJ2-7	TGTGCCAGCAGGAAAGACAGGGGGAACTCCTACGAGCAGTACTTC	CASRKDRGNSYEQYF
NA	16	TRBD2	TRBV7-3	TRBJ2-3	TGTGCCAGCAGCCCCCAGGGGGGACTAGCAACAGATACGCAGTATTTT	CASSPQGGLATDTQYF
many	16	NA	TRBV6-2/TRBV6-3	TRBJ1-6	TGTGCCAGCAGAAAGTGGGCCGGGTCCCCGAATTCACCCCTCCACTTT	CASRKWAGSPNSPLHF
NA	13	NA	TRBV20-1	TRBJ1-5	TGCAGTGCCAGATTCAGGGGCAATCAGCCCCAGCATTTT	CSARFRGNQPQHF
many	13	TRBD2	TRBV6-2/TRBV6-3	TRBJ2-1	TGTGCCAGCAGACTAGCGGGAGGAAATGAGCAGTTCTTC	CASRLAGGNEQFF
few	16	NA	TRBV12-3/TRBV12-4	TRBJ2-3	TGTGCCAGCAGCCTTGTGGGTAGCGGCGGCACAGATACGCAGTATTTT	CASSLVGSGGTDTQYF
NA	14	NA	TRBV18	TRBJ1-6	TGTGCCAGCTCACCACCTACAGGGCTCGAACCCCTCCACTTT	CASSPPTGLEPLHF
many	14	TRBD2	TRBV7-2	TRBJ2-7	TGTGCCAGCAGCTTTGGGACTAGCGGGACCTGGGTAAACTTC	CASSFGTSGTWVNF
NA	15	TRBD1	TRBV6-6	TRBJ1-5	TGTGCCAGCAGTTACCGACAGGGTAACTTTCAGCCCCAGCATTTT	CASSYRQGNFQPQHF
NA	15	NA	TRBV12-3/TRBV12-4	TRBJ1-4	TGTGCCAGCAGTTCCCCGACAGGTTCCAACGAAAAACTGTTTTTT	CASSSPTGSNEKLFF
many	14	NA	TRBV5-6	TRBJ2-3	TGTGCCAGCAGGTCGGCGATCGTTTCTTATACGCAGTATTTT	CASRSAIVSYTQYF
NA	16	TRBD2	TRBV5-1	TRBJ2-5	TGCGCCAGCCGGGGACTAGCGGGAGCGAACCAAGAGACCCAGTACTTC	CASRGLAGANQETQYF
few	11	NA	TRBV2	TRBJ1-2	TGTGCCAGCATTGTCAGGGCTGGCTACACCTTC	CASIVRAGYTF
many	15	NA	TRBV7-2	TRBJ2-6	TGTGCCAGCAGCTCCCGGGGGCCTGGGGCCAACGTCCTGACTTTC	CASSSRGPGANVLTF
NA	10	NA	TRBV12-3/TRBV12-4	TRBJ1-1	TGTGCCAGCAGGAACAGTATTGCTTTCTTT	CASRNSIAFF
few	21	TRBD2	TRBV7-2	TRBJ2-3	TGTGCCAGCAGCCGGCCAGTACGGGGTGGTAGCGGGGGGTATAGCACAGATACGCAGTATTTT	CASSRPVRGGSGGYSTDTQYF
few	13	NA	TRBV25-1	TRBJ1-2	TGTGCCAGCAGTGCCCCGGGCAGGGCTGGCTACACCTTC	CASSAPGRAGYTF
NA	13	NA	TRBV12-3/TRBV12-4	TRBJ1-1	TGTGCCAGCAGTTACACCTGGAACACTGAAGCTTTCTTT	CASSYTWNTEAFF
few	12	NA	TRBV6-6	TRBJ1-2	TGTGCCAGCAAAGACGGACCGACGGCCTACACCTTC	CASKDGPTAYTF
few	15	TRBD1	TRBV12-3/TRBV12-4	TRBJ1-2	TGTGCCAGCAGCTCCGGGACAGGAGCTAACTATGGCTACACCTTC	CASSSGTGANYGYTF
NA	16	NA	TRBV5-6	TRBJ2-1	TGTGCCAGCGCGACCCCGCCGAGGTTAACCTACAATGAGCAGTTCTTC	CASATPPRLTYNEQFF
few	13	NA	TRBV29-1	TRBJ2-5	TGCAGCGTTTTTTCGACGGAGAAAGAGACCCAGTACTTC	CSVFSTEKETQYF
NA	15	NA	TRBV7-9	TRBJ2-1	TGTGCCAGCAGCTCCCCGGGAATCTCCTACAATGAGCAGTTCTTC	CASSSPGISYNEQFF
few	14	NA	TRBV18	TRBJ2-5	TGTGCCAGCTCACTGACAACAGTCCAAGAGACCCAGTACTTC	CASSLTTVQETQYF
few	19	TRBD2	TRBV6-2/TRBV6-3	TRBJ2-1	TGTGCCAGCAGTTACTCTCGTACCAGGTCTAGCGGGAGAGGCAATGAGCAGTTCTTC	CASSYSRTRSSGRGNEQFF
many	13	NA	TRBV14	TRBJ2-7	TGTGCCAGCAGCCAAGCAATCGCGGGTGGGCAGTACTTC	CASSQAIAGGQYF
few	16	NA	TRBV4-2	TRBJ2-2	TGTGCCAGCAGCCAAGACAGAGGATGGGACACCGGGGAGCTGTTTTTT	CASSQDRGWDTGELFF
few	15	NA	TRBV14	TRBJ1-1	TGTGCCAGCAGCCAAGATCGGTCCCTGGGCACTGAAGCTTTCTTT	CASSQDRSLGTEAFF
many	15	NA	TRBV4-3	TRBJ2-2	TGCGCCAGCAGCCAAGTCGGCAGAAACACCGGGGAGCTGTTTTTT	CASSQVGRNTGELFF
NA	13	TRBD1	TRBV12-3/TRBV12-4	TRBJ1-2	TGTGCCAGCTGCTCGACAGGGCGCTATGGCTACACCTTC	CASCSTGRYGYTF
many	18	TRBD2	TRBV7-9	TRBJ2-5	TGTGCCAGCAGCTTAGCGAAGGCGGGAGGCCCGGCGGTGGAGACCCAGTACTTC	CASSLAKAGGPAVETQYF
NA	16	NA	TRBV27	TRBJ2-2	TGTGCCAGCAGACGAAGATCCTCGACTAGTCCCGGGGAGCTGTTTTTT	CASRRRSSTSPGELFF
NA	13	NA	TRBV7-2	TRBJ1-6	TGTGCCAGCAGCCCCCGCTATAATTCACCCCTCCACTTT	CASSPRYNSPLHF
NA	12	NA	TRBV5-4	TRBJ1-1	TGTGCCAGCAGCTTGAGGCAGGGAGGCGCTTTCTTT	CASSLRQGGAFF
NA	16	TRBD1	TRBV18	TRBJ2-2	TGTGCCAGCTCTTTGCCCGGGACAGGGGCCACCGGGGAGCTGTTTTTT	CASSLPGTGATGELFF
NA	13	NA	TRBV24-1	TRBJ2-2	TGTGCCACCAGTGGCTCGGAGAGCGGGGAGCTGTTTTTT	CATSGSESGELFF
many	11	TRBD1	TRBV28	TRBJ2-4	TGTGCCAGCAGTTTATTCGGGACAGCACACTTC	CASSLFGTAHF
many	13	NA	TRBV29-1	TRBJ1-3	TGCAGCGTTGAGCCATCCTCTGGAAACACCATATATTTT	CSVEPSSGNTIYF
many	15	TRBD2	TRBV5-1	TRBJ2-7	TGCGCCAGCACCACGACTAGCGGGACCGCCTACGAGCAGTACTTC	CASTTTSGTAYEQYF
NA	14	NA	TRBV28	TRBJ1-1	TGTGCCAGCAGTTCGCGGACAGTGGCCCCTGAAGCTTTCTTT	CASSSRTVAPEAFF
NA	14	NA	TRBV12-3/TRBV12-4	TRBJ1-1	TGTGCCAGCAGGTATACAGTCCTGAACACTGAAGCTTTCTTT	CASRYTVLNTEAFF
NA	16	NA	TRBV6-2/TRBV6-3	TRBJ1-1	TGTGCCAGCAGTTACTATCAAGGGGGACGCGGAACTGAAGCTTTCTTT	CASSYYQGGRGTEAFF
many	15	TRBD1	TRBV7-2	TRBJ1-1	TGTGCCAGCAGCTTCCTGGACAGGGGGGTGACTGAAGCTTTCTTT	CASSFLDRGVTEAFF
NA	14	NA	TRBV12-3/TRBV12-4	TRBJ1-1	TGTGCCAGCATTCTGCGGGAGGCGGACACTGAAGCTTTCTTT	CASILREADTEAFF
NA	17	NA	TRBV12-3/TRBV12-4	TRBJ1-6	TGTGCCAGCAGTTTCGGCTCTGAGAGCTCCTATAATTCACCCCTCCACTTT	CASSFGSESSYNSPLHF
NA	15	TRBD2	TRBV6-4	TRBJ2-1	TGTGCCAGCAGAGATCTAGCGGGAATCAACAATGAGCAGTTCTTC	CASRDLAGINNEQFF
NA	16	NA	TRBV24-1	TRBJ2-1	TGTGCCACCGGGGACATTCGGGCGACTAGTGGCAATGAGCAGTTCTTC	CATGDIRATSGNEQFF
once	17	TRBD2	TRBV4-2	TRBJ2-5	TGTGCCAGCAGCCAAGGTCGGCGGGGGGGCCGAGGAGAGACCCAGTACTTC	CASSQGRRGGRGETQYF
few	17	NA	TRBV20-1	TRBJ2-2	TGCAGTGCTAGAGATCAGTTTTACGGGGGTGACACCGGGGAGCTGTTTTTT	CSARDQFYGGDTGELFF
few	16	NA	TRBV7-2	TRBJ2-1	TGTGCCAGCAGCTTAATTGGTGGGGTGTCCTACAATGAGCAGTTCTTC	CASSLIGGVSYNEQFF
few	14	NA	TRBV6-2/TRBV6-3	TRBJ2-5	TGTGCCAGCAGTTACTCGAGTAGACAAGAGACCCAGTACTTC	CASSYSSRQETQYF
few	16	TRBD2	TRBV12-5	TRBJ2-7	TGTGCTAGTGGTTCCAATCCGGGACTAACTACTTACGAGCAGTACTTC	CASGSNPGLTTYEQYF
many	14	TRBD1	TRBV7-9	TRBJ1-6	TGTGCCAGCAGCCACCGGGACAGATTTTCACCCCTCCACTTT	CASSHRDRFSPLHF
few	13	NA	TRBV14	TRBJ2-1	TGTGCCAGCAGCCAGCTACTATACAATGAGCAGTTCTTC	CASSQLLYNEQFF